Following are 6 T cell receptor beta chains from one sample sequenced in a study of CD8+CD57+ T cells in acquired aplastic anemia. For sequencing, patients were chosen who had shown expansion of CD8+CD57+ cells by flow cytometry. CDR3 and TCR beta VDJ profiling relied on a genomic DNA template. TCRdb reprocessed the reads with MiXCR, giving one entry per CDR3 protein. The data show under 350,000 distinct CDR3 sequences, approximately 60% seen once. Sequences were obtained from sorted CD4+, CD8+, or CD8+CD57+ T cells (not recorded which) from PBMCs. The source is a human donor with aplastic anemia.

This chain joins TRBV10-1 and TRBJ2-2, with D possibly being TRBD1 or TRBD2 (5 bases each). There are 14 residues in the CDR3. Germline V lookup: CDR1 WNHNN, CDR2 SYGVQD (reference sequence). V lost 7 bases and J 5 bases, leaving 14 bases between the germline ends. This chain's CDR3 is CASTGAQWTGELFF. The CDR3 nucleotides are TGCGCCAGCACCGGGGCCCAATGGACCGGGGAGCTGTTTTTT.

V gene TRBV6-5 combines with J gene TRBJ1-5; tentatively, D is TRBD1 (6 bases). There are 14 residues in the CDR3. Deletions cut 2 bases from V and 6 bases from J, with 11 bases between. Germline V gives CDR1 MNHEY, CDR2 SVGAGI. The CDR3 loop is CASSYGGGSQPQHF. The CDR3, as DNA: TGTGCCAGCAGTTACGGAGGGGGGAGTCAGCCCCAGCATTTT.

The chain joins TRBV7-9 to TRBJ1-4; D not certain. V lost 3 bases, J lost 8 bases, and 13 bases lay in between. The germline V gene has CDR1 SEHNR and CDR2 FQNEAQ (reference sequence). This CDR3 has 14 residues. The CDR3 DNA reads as TGTGCCAGCAGCTTCTGGGGTAGAGAGGAAAAACTGTTTTTT. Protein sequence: CASSFWGREEKLFF.

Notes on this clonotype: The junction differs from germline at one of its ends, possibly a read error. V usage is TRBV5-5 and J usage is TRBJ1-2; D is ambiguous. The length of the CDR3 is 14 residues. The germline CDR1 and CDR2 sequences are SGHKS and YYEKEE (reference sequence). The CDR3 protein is CASTLESGHYGYTF. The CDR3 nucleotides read TGTGCCAGCACCTTGGAGTCAGGTCACTATGGCTACACCTTC.

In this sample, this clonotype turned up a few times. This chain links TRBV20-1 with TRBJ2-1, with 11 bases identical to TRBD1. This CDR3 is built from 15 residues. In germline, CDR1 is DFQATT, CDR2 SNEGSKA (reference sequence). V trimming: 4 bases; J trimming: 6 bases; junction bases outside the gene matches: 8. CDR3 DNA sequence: TGCAGTGCTAAACCGGGGACAGGGGGAGCCAATGAGCAGTTCTTC. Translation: CSAKPGTGGANEQFF.

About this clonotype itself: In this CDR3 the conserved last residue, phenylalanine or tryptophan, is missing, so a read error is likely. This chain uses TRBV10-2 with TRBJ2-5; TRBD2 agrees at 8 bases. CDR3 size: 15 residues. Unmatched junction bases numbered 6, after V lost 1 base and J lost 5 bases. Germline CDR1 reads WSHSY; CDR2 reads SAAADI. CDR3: CASSELGLVGETQYL. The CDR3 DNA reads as TGCGCCAGCAGTGAGTTGGGACTAGTTGGCGAGACCCAGTACCTC.